This T cell receptor beta chain was captured by sequencing in a study of shared clonotypes between healthy human individuals. Background on the study: Plates per donor: three CD4 naive, three CD4 memory, two CD8 naive, one CD8 memory.

As defined, naive CD8 cells were CD45RO-negative and positively selected for CCR7, with terminally differentiated effector memory CD45RA+ cells excluded. TCRdb's copy holds only in-frame clones and misses some; the assay was immunoSEQ multiplex PCR. The sample lists 550,000 to 750,000 clones, nearly 97% occurring once. This receptor was obtained from a woman aged 30 to 39 in good health. The sample taken for sequencing was naive CD8+ T cells sorted from blood.

DNA of the CDR3: TGTGCCAGCAGTTTGACACCCTTCTACGAGCAGTACTTC. Amino acid sequence: CASSLTPFYEQYF. The genes are TRBV27 and TRBJ2-7; no definite D call. V lost 3 bases and J 3 bases, leaving 9 bases between the germline ends. The germline CDR1 and CDR2 sequences are MNHEY and SMNVEV (reference sequence). This CDR3 region has 13 residues.